Listed below are T cell receptor beta chains from one sample, sequenced in a study of identical twins. One entry per CDR3 protein results from TCRdb running MiXCR on the 5' RACE reads. The data hold 350,000 or so distinct CDR3 sequences, with about 10% observed a single time. The sample comprised naive T cells sorted from blood. The receptors come from a woman aged 45-60 years in good health. CDR3s include the opening cysteine and the closing phenylalanine or tryptophan. Part of the rows lack a size; the others show once, few, many or a class for expanded clones.

v_call,clone_size,j_call,cdr3_length,cdr3_aa
TRBV20-1,NA,TRBJ2-5,15,CSATTSGSWGETQYF
TRBV6-5,NA,TRBJ2-2,15,CATRLAGPNTGELFF
TRBV29-1,many,TRBJ1-1,13,CSVEGKQGLSAFF
TRBV24-1,NA,TRBJ1-1,12,CATSLRFTEAFF
TRBV5-1,NA,TRBJ2-1,14,CASSPGTSMGEQFF
TRBV4-2,NA,TRBJ1-5,18,CASSQRVGSQGADQPQHF
TRBV12-3/TRBV12-4,many,TRBJ1-5,15,CASSSTGGGNQPQHF
TRBV24-1,many,TRBJ2-5,15,CATSDNFGNAETQYF
TRBV5-5,few,TRBJ2-1,16,CASGGRGTGGSNEQFF
TRBV4-1,few,TRBJ2-4,13,CASSRPAGNIQYF
TRBV6-1,few,TRBJ2-3,13,CASRVGAPATQYF
TRBV5-5,many,TRBJ2-1,13,CASSLLGYNEQFF
TRBV12-3/TRBV12-4,many,TRBJ2-2,16,CASSRHGDLGTGELFF
TRBV4-2,NA,TRBJ2-1,16,CASSQESGRTYNEQFF
TRBV12-5,NA,TRBJ2-1,14,CASLVWGSYNEQFF
TRBV3-1,NA,TRBJ2-5,15,CASSQLTWGSRTQYF
TRBV15,NA,TRBJ2-6,17,CATSRRLAGAGANVLTF
TRBV4-1,NA,TRBJ2-6,18,CASRSSGGALAGANVLTF
TRBV20-1,NA,TRBJ1-4,15,CSARTRDPTNEKLFF
TRBV10-3,many,TRBJ2-3,13,CATNSGSTDTQYF
TRBV5-1,NA,TRBJ2-1,14,CASTPYLGGSEQFF
TRBV3-1,few,TRBJ2-2,17,CASSQPQVSGSAGELFF
TRBV7-8,NA,TRBJ1-1,15,CASSLATQGLTEAFF
TRBV25-1,few,TRBJ1-2,17,CASSEYSSRGQYYGYTF
TRBV4-1,few,TRBJ2-2,12,CASSHTSGELFF
TRBV20-1,few,TRBJ2-1,15,CSALSVGQGNNEQFF
TRBV4-1,few,TRBJ2-1,16,CASSQDYSFDYNEQFF
TRBV19,NA,TRBJ2-3,15,CASSSEGDDTDTQYF
TRBV5-1,NA,TRBJ2-3,15,CASSPGQISTDTQYF
TRBV10-3,NA,TRBJ2-3,13,CAITPERGDTQYF
TRBV12-3/TRBV12-4,few,TRBJ2-7,15,CASSHRLAVPYEQYF
TRBV3-1,many,TRBJ2-3,14,CASSRVGGPDTQYF
TRBV12-3/TRBV12-4,few,TRBJ1-5,15,CASSLAPGGGQPQHF
TRBV7-2,many,TRBJ1-5,15,CASSLDRGGNQPQHF
TRBV6-5,NA,TRBJ2-3,18,CASSRSRPILPGADTQYF
TRBV29-1,NA,TRBJ1-3,14,CSVEESPDGDTIYF
TRBV7-9,NA,TRBJ2-5,19,CASSYSGTPRRGKQETQYF
TRBV9,few,TRBJ2-1,15,CASSVGQDSYNEQFF
TRBV10-3,many,TRBJ2-7,15,CAISNLGQGNDEQYF
TRBV14,NA,TRBJ2-2,16,CASSQESGRDTGELFF
TRBV6-4,NA,TRBJ2-1,16,CASSDSVAGGPDEQFF